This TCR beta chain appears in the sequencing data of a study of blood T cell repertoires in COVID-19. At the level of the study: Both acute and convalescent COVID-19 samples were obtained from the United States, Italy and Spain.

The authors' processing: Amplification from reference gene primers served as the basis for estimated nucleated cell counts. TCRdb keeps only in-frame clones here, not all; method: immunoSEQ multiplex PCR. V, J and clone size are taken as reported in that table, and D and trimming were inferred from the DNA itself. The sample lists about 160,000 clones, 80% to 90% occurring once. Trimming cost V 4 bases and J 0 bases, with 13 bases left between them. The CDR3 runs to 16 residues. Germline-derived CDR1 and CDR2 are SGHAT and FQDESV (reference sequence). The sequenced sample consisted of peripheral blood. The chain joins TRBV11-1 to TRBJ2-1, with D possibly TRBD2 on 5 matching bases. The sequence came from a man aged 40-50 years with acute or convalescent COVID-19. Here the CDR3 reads CASSSRTLSSYNEQFF. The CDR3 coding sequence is TGTGCCAGCAGCTCAAGGACTCTTAGCTCCTACAATGAGCAGTTCTTC.